The rows below give T cell receptor beta chains drawn from one sample of a study of cytomegalovirus exposure and HLA in healthy donors. Some clones are missing from TCRdb's copy, which holds only in-frame ones; the method was immunoSEQ multiplex PCR. The table records around 180,000 clones, just under 80% of them present only once. Sample: PBMCs. All receptors come from a young woman in good health and CMV-seropositive. CDR3s include the opening cysteine and the closing phenylalanine or tryptophan.

j_call,v_call,cdr3_aa
TRBJ2-1,TRBV11-2,CASSYPGSYNEQFF
TRBJ1-1,TRBV7-2,CASSLTFAEAFF
TRBJ2-5,TRBV20-1,CSASSEETQYF
TRBJ2-3,TRBV6-1,CASLLGQGADTQYF
TRBJ1-1,TRBV6-1,CASSQTGWTEAFF
TRBJ1-5,TRBV5-4,CASSLAGSNQPQHF
TRBJ2-3,TRBV14,CASSQVPSTDTQYF
TRBJ2-5,TRBV5-4,CASSFRFGSGGGETQYF
TRBJ1-5,TRBV19,CASSQDRVGSQPQHF
TRBJ1-3,TRBV6-5,CASSIQGGRNTIYF
TRBJ1-5,TRBV27,CASSLEAGRDQPQHF
TRBJ2-5,TRBV5-1,CASSISTRAPQETQYF
TRBJ2-3,TRBV5-1,CASSPGLLYTDTQYF
TRBJ2-3,TRBV7-9,CASNAGSSTDTQYF
TRBJ2-1,TRBV10-2,CASRRTGILVGDEQFF
TRBJ2-7,TRBV7-9,CASSLPGSEEQYF
TRBJ1-2,TRBV19,CASSIGGYSRLHGYTF